The table lists the clone carrying this TCR beta chain with a few counts. Between the trimmed V and J ends, which lost 0 bases and 7 bases, there was a span of 10 bases. Germline lookup yields CDR1 SGHDT and CDR2 YYEEEE. The CDR3 has 13 residues. The data were obtained in a study of cytomegalovirus exposure and HLA in healthy donors. Primers included in the PCR were 60 Vbeta and 13 Jbeta primers. Assay: immunoSEQ multiplex PCR; the TCRdb copy retains only in-frame clones and omits some. In the table there are roughly 130,000 clones, roughly 84% of which are singletons. Sequences were obtained from PBMCs. V and J are TRBV5-6 and TRBJ2-5; the D is unclear. This TCR derives from a woman aged 18-29 years in good health and CMV-seropositive. The CDR3 DNA is TGTGCCAGCAGCTTGGGTCCACTTGGGACCCAGTACTTC. The encoded protein is CASSLGPLGTQYF.